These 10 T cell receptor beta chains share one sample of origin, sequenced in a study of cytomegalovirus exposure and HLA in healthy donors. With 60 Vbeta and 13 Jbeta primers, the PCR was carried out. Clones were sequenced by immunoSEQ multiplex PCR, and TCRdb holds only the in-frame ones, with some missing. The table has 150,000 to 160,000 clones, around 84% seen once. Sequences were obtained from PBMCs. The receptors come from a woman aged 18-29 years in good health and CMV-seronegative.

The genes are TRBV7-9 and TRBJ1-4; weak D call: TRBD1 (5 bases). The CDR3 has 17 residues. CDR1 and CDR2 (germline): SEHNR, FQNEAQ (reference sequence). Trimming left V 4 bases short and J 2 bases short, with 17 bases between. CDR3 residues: CASSSPGIGTTNEKLFF. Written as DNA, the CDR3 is TGTGCCAGCAGCTCCCCAGGGATAGGTACGACTAATGAAAAACTGTTTTTT.

CDR3 DNA sequence: TGTGCCACCAGCAAGACAGGGGGCGCCAACACCGGGGAGCTGTTTTTT. This codes for CATSKTGGANTGELFF. V usage is TRBV15 and J usage is TRBJ2-2; 10 nucleotides align to TRBD1. Trimming cost V 4 bases and J 2 bases; bases outside gene matches: 4. The CDR3 is 16 residues long. Germline V gives CDR1 LNHNV, CDR2 YYDKDF (reference sequence).

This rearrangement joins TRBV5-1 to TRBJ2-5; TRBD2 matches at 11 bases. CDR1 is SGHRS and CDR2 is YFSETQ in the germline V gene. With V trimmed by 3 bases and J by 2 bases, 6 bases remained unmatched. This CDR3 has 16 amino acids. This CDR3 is CASSSLAGGFQETQYF. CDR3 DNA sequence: TGCGCCAGCAGCTCTCTAGCGGGAGGATTTCAAGAGACCCAGTACTTC.

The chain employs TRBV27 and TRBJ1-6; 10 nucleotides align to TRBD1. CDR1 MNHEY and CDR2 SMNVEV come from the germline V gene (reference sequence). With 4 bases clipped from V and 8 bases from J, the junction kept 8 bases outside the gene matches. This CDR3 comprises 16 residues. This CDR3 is CASSSRTGGRDSPLHF. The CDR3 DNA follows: TGTGCCAGCAGTTCCCGGACAGGGGGAAGAGATTCACCCCTCCACTTT.

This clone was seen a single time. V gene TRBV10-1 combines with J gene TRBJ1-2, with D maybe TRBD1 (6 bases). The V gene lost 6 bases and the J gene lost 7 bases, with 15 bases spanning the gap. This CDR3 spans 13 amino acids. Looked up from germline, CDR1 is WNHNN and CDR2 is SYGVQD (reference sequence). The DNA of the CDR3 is TGCGCCAGCAGCCAAACAGGGTCCCGTGGCTACACCTTC. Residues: CASSQTGSRGYTF.

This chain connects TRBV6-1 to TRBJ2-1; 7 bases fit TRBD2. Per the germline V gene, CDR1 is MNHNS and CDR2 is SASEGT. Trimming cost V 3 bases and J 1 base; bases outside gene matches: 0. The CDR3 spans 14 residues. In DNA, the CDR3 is TGTGCCAGCAGTGAGCGGGAGTCCTACAATGAGCAGTTCTTC. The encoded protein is CASSERESYNEQFF.

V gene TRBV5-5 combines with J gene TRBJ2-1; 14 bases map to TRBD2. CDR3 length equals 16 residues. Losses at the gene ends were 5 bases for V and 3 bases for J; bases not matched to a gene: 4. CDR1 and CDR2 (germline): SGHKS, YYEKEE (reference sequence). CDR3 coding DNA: TGTGCCAGCAGTTCTGGGACTAGCGGGGGCTACAATGAGCAGTTCTTC. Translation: CASSSGTSGGYNEQFF.

The DNA of the CDR3 is TGCGCCAGCAGCCCAACAGGGTCTACCTACAATGAGCAGTTCTTC. Its translation: CASSPTGSTYNEQFF. The chain employs TRBV5-1 and TRBJ2-1, with D perhaps matching TRBD1 (6 bases). The CDR3 runs 15 residues. Deletions cut 4 bases from V and 2 bases from J, with 13 bases between. In germline, CDR1 is SGHRS, CDR2 YFSETQ.

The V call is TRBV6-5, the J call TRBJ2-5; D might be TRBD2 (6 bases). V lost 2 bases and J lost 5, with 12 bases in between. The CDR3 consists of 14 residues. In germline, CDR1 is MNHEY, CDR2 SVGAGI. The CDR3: CASSYVAGRETQYF. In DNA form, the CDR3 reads TGTGCCAGCAGTTACGTCGCGGGACGGGAGACCCAGTACTTC.

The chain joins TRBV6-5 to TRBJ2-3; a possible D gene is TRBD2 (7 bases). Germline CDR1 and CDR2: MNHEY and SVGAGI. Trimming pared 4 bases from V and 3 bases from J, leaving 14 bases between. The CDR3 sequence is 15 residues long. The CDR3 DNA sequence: TGTGCCAGCAGTTTAAGGGGGGAGGGGACAGATACGCAGTATTTT. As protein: CASSLRGEGTDTQYF.